The 9 T cell receptor beta chains below were found in one sample sequenced in a study of blood T cell repertoires in COVID-19 (dated by TCRdb to 2018 to 2020). Libraries were made using the immunoSEQ multiplex PCR assay. In TCRdb, the immuneACCESS table is reduced to in-frame sequences with V and J assigned. These tables do not hold every clone; where another copy was compared, an unresolved V gene accounts for under half, and the others remain unexplained. For this sample the table gives approximately 210,000 clones, of which around 88% were detected only once. The ten biggest clones cover less than 3.5% of the sample. Sequenced material: peripheral blood. Receptor source: a man aged 50-59 years with active or convalescent COVID-19.

This clone appeared a single time. The rearrangement links TRBV28 to TRBJ2-7; 12 nucleotides line up with TRBD1. Germline CDR1 and CDR2: MDHEN and SYDVKM. With V trimmed by 3 bases and J by 3 bases, 12 bases remained unmatched. The CDR3 loop spans 18 amino acids. This CDR3 is CASSFSPGQGARIYEQYF. CDR3 nucleotide sequence: TGTGCCAGCAGTTTCAGTCCGGGACAGGGGGCGCGTATCTACGAGCAGTACTTC.

This rearrangement joins TRBV27 to TRBJ1-5, with D perhaps TRBD1 (5 bases). Germline CDR1 is MNHEY and CDR2 is SMNVEV (reference sequence). Trimming took off 6 bases at V and 0 bases at J, with 24 bases between the two ends. There are 19 residues in the CDR3. The DNA of the CDR3 is TGTGCCAGCAGCCCAGACAGCAGTAGGGGACTTTATAGCAATCAGCCCCAGCATTTT. Its translation is CASSPDSSRGLYSNQPQHF.

The gene calls are TRBV7-9 and TRBJ2-6, with 11 bases lining up with TRBD1. This CDR3 contains 18 residues. CDR1 SEHNR and CDR2 FQNEAQ come from the germline V gene (reference sequence). V was clipped by 7 bases and J by 0 bases; unmatched bases: 8. The chain's CDR3 is CASTSRDRGYSGANVLTF. CDR3 bases: TGTGCCAGCACTTCCCGGGACAGGGGGTACTCTGGGGCCAACGTCCTGACTTTC.

V gene TRBV7-9 combines with J gene TRBJ2-7; 7 bases align to TRBD1. The length of the CDR3 is 16 residues. The germline gives CDR1 SEHNR, CDR2 FQNEAQ (reference sequence). J gave up 3 bases and V 4 bases, and 12 bases lay outside the gene matches. The DNA for the CDR3 is TGTGCCAGCAGCTCTCGGGGAACGGGACAGCACTACGAGCAGTACTTC. Translated: CASSSRGTGQHYEQYF. The whole variable domain, remainder taken from reference TRBV7-9 and TRBJ2-7, is DTGVSQNPRHKITKRGQNVTFRCDPISEHNRLYWYRQTLGQGPEFLTYFQNEAQLEKSRLLSDRFSAERPKGSFSTLEIQRTEQGDSAMYLCASSSRGTGQHYEQYFGPGTRLTVT.

The rearrangement joins TRBV7-9 to TRBJ1-4; D gene unclear. Trimming removed 1 base at V and 2 bases at J, with 8 bases between. Germline CDR1 is SEHNR and CDR2 is FQNEAQ (reference sequence). CDR3 length: 15 amino acids. For the CDR3, the DNA is TGTGCCAGCAGCTTAGAGGAGGCTACTAATGAAAAACTGTTTTTT. It is translated as CASSLEEATNEKLFF.

The chain combines TRBV5-8 with TRBJ2-3; perhaps TRBD1 as D (5 bases). The CDR3 totals 14 residues. The V gene's germline CDR1 is SGHTS and CDR2 YDEGEE. V dropped 5 bases and J dropped 0 bases, with 10 bases sitting between them. Here the CDR3 reads CASRTELSTDTQYF. The CDR3 DNA is TGTGCCAGCAGGACAGAACTCAGCACAGATACGCAGTATTTT.

The chain joins TRBV7-9 to TRBJ1-3; D not certain. V lost 5 bases and J 0 bases, leaving 14 bases between the germline ends. The CDR3 contains 16 residues. CDR1 SEHNR and CDR2 FQNEAQ come from the germline V gene (reference sequence). The DNA for the CDR3 is TGTGCCAGCAGCCCAAGACTGACGAGCTCTGGAAACACCATATATTTT. Translation: CASSPRLTSSGNTIYF.

The gene calls are TRBV18 and TRBJ1-4, with a possible D match to TRBD1 (5 bases). CDR3 length: 14 residues. CDR1 KGHSH and CDR2 LQKENI come from the germline V gene. V lost 3 bases and J 2 bases, leaving 7 bases between the germline ends. The CDR3 DNA follows: TGTGCCAGCTCACCCCCAGGGACTAATGAAAAACTGTTTTTT. It is translated as CASSPPGTNEKLFF.

The J gene is TRBJ2-6, the V gene TRBV2; the match to TRBD1 covers 8 bases. The CDR3 sequence is 17 residues long. Germline V gives CDR1 SNHLY, CDR2 FYNNEI. The V segment lost 6 bases and the J segment 2 bases; nucleotides outside the gene matches: 9. DNA of the CDR3: TGTGCCAGCAGGCTACAGGGGGATAGCACTGGGGCCAACGTCCTGACTTTC. This sequence encodes CASRLQGDSTGANVLTF.